Described below is a single TCR beta chain sequence and its context. The sample originates from a study of long-term antiretroviral therapy in people with HIV. Researchers ran immunoSEQ v3.0 at survey level. Data came from immunoSEQ multiplex PCR; TCRdb stores just in-frame clones and leaves some out. The sample has about 20,000 clones, roughly 84% seen once. This TCR was sampled from a man in his thirties or forties with HIV. Sequenced material: unsorted PBMCs, taken approximately 5.7 years after starting antiretroviral therapy.

CDR3 bases: TGTGCCAGCAGCTTGACCTACCCGACAGTAGCGGATACGCAGTATTTT. This translates into CASSLTYPTVADTQYF. The gene calls are TRBV5-6 and TRBJ2-3, with D perhaps assigned TRBD1 or TRBD2 (5 bases each). The V gene's germline CDR1 is SGHDT and CDR2 YYEEEE. The CDR3 loop spans 16 amino acids. The ends were cut back, 1 base at V and 6 bases at J, with 18 bases in the middle.